This TCR beta chain was documented in a study of OX40 agonist ivuxolimab in advanced cancers. The CDR3 consists of 16 residues. V lost 4 bases and J lost 4; bases outside the gene matches: 8. Germline loops: CDR1 SGHNT, CDR2 YYREEE (reference sequence). TCRdb's copy holds only in-frame clones and misses some; the assay was immunoSEQ multiplex PCR. The sample gives about 84,000 clones, roughly 87% of which show up once; over 0.15% is in the top ten. The clonotype was recovered from an adult with an advanced solid tumor such as melanoma, head and neck, liver or kidney cancer. The chain employs TRBV5-4 and TRBJ2-3, with 11 bases aligning to TRBD2. The material sequenced was CD4+ or CD8+ T cells sorted from blood, taken in a trial of the OX40 agonist ivuxolimab. CDR3 in amino acids: CASSPGLAGGPDTQYF. As DNA, the CDR3 is TGTGCCAGCAGCCCAGGACTAGCGGGTGGTCCAGATACGCAGTATTTT. The full variable domain, rest sourced from reference TRBV5-4 and TRBJ2-3, is ETGVTQSPTHLIKTRGQQVTLRCSSQSGHNTVSWYQQALGQGPQFIFQYYREEENGRGNFPPRFSGLQFPNYSSELNVNALELDDSALYLCASSPGLAGGPDTQYFGPGTRLTVL.